The 2 T cell receptor beta chains listed next were all sequenced from one sample in a study of cytotoxic CD8 clonotypes in ibrutinib-treated CLL. Method: immunoSEQ multiplex PCR; TCRdb's copy keeps in-frame clones and lacks some. The sample shows 150,000 to 250,000 clones, over 55% of them seen only once. The sample consisted of PBMCs, taken after 24 months of ibrutinib treatment. All receptors come from a human donor with chronic lymphocytic leukemia.

This clone showed up just once. The V and J genes are TRBV28 and TRBJ2-7; D tentatively fits TRBD1 or TRBD2 (5 bases each). The CDR3 has 15 amino acids. The germline gives CDR1 MDHEN, CDR2 SYDVKM. Trimming removed 4 bases from V and 1 base from J, with 14 bases in between. The CDR3 region has the DNA TGTGCCAGCAGTTGGGGACGGACGATTTCCTACGAGCAGTACTTC. This sequence encodes CASSWGRTISYEQYF. Supplemented by reference TRBV28 and TRBJ2-7, the full variable domain reads DVKVTQSSRYLVKRTGEKVFLECVQDMDHENMFWYRQDPGLGLRLIYFSYDVKMKEKGDIPEGYSVSREKKERFSLILESASTNQTSMYLCASSWGRTISYEQYFGPGTRLTVT.

This clone was seen more than once but under ten times. The chain couples TRBV9 to TRBJ2-3; 8 nucleotides agree with TRBD1. Germline V lookup: CDR1 SGDLS, CDR2 YYNGEE. There are 17 residues in the CDR3. V lost 4 bases to trimming and J lost 4 bases; unmatched junction nucleotides: 14. CDR3 in DNA: TGTGCCAGCAGCAAAGATGGCAGGGGGCGTTCTGCAGATACGCAGTATTTT. It is translated as CASSKDGRGRSADTQYF.